These 31 T cell receptor beta chains originate from one sample sequenced in a study of cytomegalovirus exposure and HLA in healthy donors. The PCR made use of 60 Vbeta and 13 Jbeta primers. The assay was immunoSEQ multiplex PCR, and TCRdb's table has in-frame clones only and misses some. The sample contains around 160,000 clones, roughly 80% of which appear only once. The sequenced sample was PBMCs. The receptor source for this set is a woman aged 40 to 50 in good health and CMV-seropositive.

This chain links TRBV5-1 with TRBJ2-1, with 12 nucleotides matching TRBD2. V shed 4 bases and J 3 bases; nucleotides not matched to a gene: 5. CDR1 is SGHRS, CDR2 YFSETQ, per germline. The CDR3 sequence is 16 residues long. CDR3 DNA sequence: TGCGCCAGCAGCCTCGAACTAGCGGGGGGCTACAATGAGCAGTTCTTC. It specifies CASSLELAGGYNEQFF.

The V call is TRBV4-1, the J call TRBJ2-3, with unresolved D. The CDR3 totals 14 residues. Germline assignment: CDR1 MGHRA and CDR2 YSYEKL. V lost 0 bases and J lost 6, with 10 bases in between. The CDR3 sequence is CASSQDPLGDTQYF. DNA of the CDR3: TGCGCCAGCAGCCAAGATCCTCTGGGCGATACGCAGTATTTT.

The V gene is TRBV7-3, the J gene TRBJ2-3, with 8 bases matching TRBD1. V was clipped by 4 bases and J by 8 bases; unmatched bases: 11. CDR3 size: 15 residues. Germline CDR1 and CDR2: SGHTA and FQGTGA. CDR3 DNA sequence: TGTGCCAGCAGCTCCTCCGGACAGGGCGTAGGTACGCAGTATTTT. As protein: CASSSSGQGVGTQYF.

V and J are TRBV5-4 and TRBJ1-1, with TRBD1 matching 11 bases. This CDR3 has 16 amino acids. Germline V gives CDR1 SGHNT, CDR2 YYREEE (reference sequence). V shed 3 bases, J shed 4 bases, and the junction held 8 bases outside the gene matches. The CDR3 sequence: CASSSDPGTGGTEAFF. CDR3 in DNA: TGTGCCAGCAGCTCGGACCCGGGGACAGGGGGCACTGAAGCTTTCTTT. Full variable domain (remainder filled in from reference TRBV5-4 and TRBJ1-1): ETGVTQSPTHLIKTRGQQVTLRCSSQSGHNTVSWYQQALGQGPQFIFQYYREEENGRGNFPPRFSGLQFPNYSSELNVNALELDDSALYLCASSSDPGTGGTEAFFGQGTRLTVV.

This clone was recorded once. Here the CDR3 DNA reads TGTGCCAGCACCCCGGGACAGGTTGTAGCCGGGGAGCTGTTTTTT. Amino acid sequence: CASTPGQVVAGELFF. This chain uses TRBV27 with TRBJ2-2, with 8 bases identical to TRBD1. The germline CDR1 and CDR2 sequences are MNHEY and SMNVEV (reference sequence). After removal of 7 bases from V and 6 bases from J, the junction contained 10 bases not matched to a gene. The CDR3 is 15 residues long.

CDR3 coding DNA: TGTGCCATCAGCACCGGACAGGGCAGATTCGGAGGCTACACCTTC. Translated, it gives CAISTGQGRFGGYTF. The chain employs TRBV10-3 and TRBJ1-2; 8 nucleotides agree with TRBD1. CDR1 ENHRY and CDR2 SYGVKD come from the germline V gene. This CDR3 comprises 15 residues. J lost 8 bases, V lost 6 bases, and 14 bases had no gene match.

The V call is TRBV19, the J call TRBJ2-7; maybe TRBD1 (6 bases). This CDR3 has 13 residues. The V gene's germline CDR1 is LNHDA and CDR2 SQIVND (reference sequence). CDR3 residues: CRQVQSYIGEQYF. The DNA for the CDR3 is TGTCGACAGGTTCAGTCCTATATCGGCGAGCAGTACTTC. The full variable domain, completed using reference TRBV19 and TRBJ2-7, is DGGITQSPKYLFRKEGQNVTLSCEQNLNHDAMYWYRQDPGQGLRLIYYSQIVNDFQKGDIAEGYSVSREKKESFPLTVTSAQKNPTAFYLCRQVQSYIGEQYFGPGTRLTVT.

This chain joins TRBV5-4 and TRBJ1-3; TRBD1 might be the D (6 bases). The germline V gene has CDR1 SGHNT and CDR2 YYREEE (reference sequence). This CDR3 is built from 15 residues. The V gene lost 3 bases and the J gene lost 0 bases, with 10 bases spanning the gap. The CDR3 here is CASSSRTASGNTIYF. Here the CDR3 DNA reads TGTGCCAGCAGCTCCCGGACAGCCTCTGGAAACACCATATATTTT. The whole variable domain, remainder taken from reference TRBV5-4 and TRBJ1-3, is ETGVTQSPTHLIKTRGQQVTLRCSSQSGHNTVSWYQQALGQGPQFIFQYYREEENGRGNFPPRFSGLQFPNYSSELNVNALELDDSALYLCASSSRTASGNTIYFGEGSWLTVV.

The chain uses TRBV5-1 and TRBJ1-2, with D possibly being TRBD1 (5 bases). CDR1 and CDR2 (germline): SGHRS, YFSETQ. V lost 4 bases, J lost 6 bases, and 19 bases lay in between. The CDR3 runs to 15 residues. CDR3 sequence (DNA): TGCGCCAGCAGCGAATTGGGACTGCCTAGCGATGGCTACACCTTC. Protein sequence: CASSELGLPSDGYTF.

The chain is built from TRBV2 and TRBJ1-5; the match to TRBD1 covers 9 bases. CDR3 length equals 15 residues. CDR1 SNHLY and CDR2 FYNNEI come from the germline V gene. V lost 7 bases to trimming and J lost 6 bases; unmatched junction nucleotides: 10. This CDR3 is CASTGETGGVQPQHF. CDR3 nucleotide sequence: TGTGCCAGCACCGGAGAAACAGGGGGCGTTCAGCCCCAGCATTTT.

This sequence joins TRBV2 and TRBJ2-3, with a weak D call TRBD1 (6 bases). The CDR3 is made up of 14 amino acids. Germline-derived CDR1 and CDR2 are SNHLY and FYNNEI. V lost 5 bases and J 1 base, leaving 10 bases between the germline ends. CDR3 DNA: TGTGCCAGCAGTCCGACAGGAGGCACAGATACGCAGTATTTT. Residues: CASSPTGGTDTQYF.

This clone has just a few counts. The chain employs TRBV6-1 and TRBJ1-6, with D possibly matching TRBD1 (6 bases). Germline V gene data show CDR1 as MNHNS and CDR2 as SASEGT. CDR3 length: 14 amino acids. Trimming stripped 6 bases from V and 9 bases from J, with 15 bases between. The CDR3 region has the DNA TGTGCCAGCAGGGCGGACAGTTTAGGTTCACCCCTCCACTTT. Protein: CASRADSLGSPLHF.

In nucleotides, the CDR3 is TGTGCCAGCAGTTCGATAGGGGGCCTGAGCTCCTACGAGCAGTACTTC. It yields the protein CASSSIGGLSSYEQYF. The chain uses TRBV11-2 and TRBJ2-7; 7 nucleotides line up with TRBD1. J lost 0 bases, V lost 6 bases, and 11 bases had no gene match. This CDR3 spans 16 amino acids. Germline CDR1 reads SGHAT; CDR2 reads FQNNGV.

The chain combines TRBV6-1 with TRBJ2-1; D uncertain. There are 10 residues in the CDR3. Trimming removed 3 bases at V and 12 bases at J, with 6 bases between. Germline CDR1 reads MNHNS; CDR2 reads SASEGT. The DNA of the CDR3 is TGTGCCAGCAGTGATTCTGTGCAGTTCTTC. This codes for CASSDSVQFF.

V usage is TRBV12-5 and J usage is TRBJ2-2; 10 bases line up with TRBD2. This CDR3 region has 16 residues. Germline assignment: CDR1 LGHNT and CDR2 FRNRAP. J was trimmed by 2 bases and V by 5 bases; bases with no gene match: 5. The chain's CDR3 is CASGPPSGGNTGELFF. The CDR3 nucleotides read TGTGCTAGTGGTCCACCTAGCGGGGGTAACACCGGGGAGCTGTTTTTT.

The CDR3 region is CASSPTVLRRSYEQYF. CDR3 nucleotide sequence: TGCGCCAGCAGTCCCACGGTTCTTCGGAGATCCTACGAGCAGTACTTC. The chain joins TRBV4-1 to TRBJ2-7; no clear D gene. Germline CDR1 and CDR2: MGHRA and YSYEKL. The V end was cut by 6 bases, the J end by 1 base, with 19 bases between. This CDR3 has 16 residues.

The chain combines TRBV10-1 with TRBJ1-1, with a possible D match to TRBD1 (6 bases). CDR1 and CDR2 from the germline V gene are WNHNN and SYGVQD (reference sequence). The V end lost 6 bases, the J end lost 0 bases, and 11 bases lay between the germline ends. The length of the CDR3 is 14 residues. The CDR3 region is CASSVGQMNTEAFF. The CDR3 DNA follows: TGCGCCAGCAGCGTGGGACAAATGAACACTGAAGCTTTCTTT.

Comments on this clone: Distinct nucleotide sequences in the sample also encode this CDR3. The chain couples TRBV5-6 to TRBJ2-7; D is possibly TRBD1 (6 bases). This CDR3 region has 13 residues. V shed 4 bases and J shed 2 bases, with 10 bases lying between them. Germline lookup yields CDR1 SGHDT and CDR2 YYEEEE. CDR3 sequence (DNA): TGTGCCAGCAGCGCGGACAGTGCCTACGAGCAGTACTTC. Protein sequence: CASSADSAYEQYF.

The chain uses TRBV28 and TRBJ2-3, with D tentatively TRBD2 (5 bases). The CDR3 has 15 amino acids. Germline values: CDR1 MDHEN, CDR2 SYDVKM. Trimming stripped 6 bases from V and 5 bases from J, with 18 bases between. The CDR3 DNA reads TGTGCCAGCAGACTCCGTCTCAGCGGAGAAGATACGCAGTATTTT. It specifies CASRLRLSGEDTQYF.

This clone was detected only a few times. The chain has TRBV2 and TRBJ2-1; 9 bases are shared with TRBD2. J was trimmed by 2 bases and V by 2 bases; bases with no gene match: 10. Germline assignment: CDR1 SNHLY and CDR2 FYNNEI. This CDR3 comprises 18 residues. The DNA of the CDR3 is TGTGCCAGCAGTGAATCCAGCGGGGGGCCTAGCCCCTACAATGAGCAGTTCTTC. Its protein is CASSESSGGPSPYNEQFF.

The genes are TRBV19 and TRBJ1-3; 7 bases fit TRBD1. The CDR3 spans 14 residues. CDR1 LNHDA and CDR2 SQIVND come from the germline V gene (reference sequence). V was clipped by 4 bases and J by 3 bases; unmatched bases: 3. The CDR3 here is CASSTGQVGNTIYF. CDR3 nucleotide sequence: TGTGCCAGTAGTACCGGACAGGTTGGAAACACCATATATTTT.

The chain employs TRBV11-2 and TRBJ2-1; 7 nucleotides align to TRBD1. The CDR3 runs to 16 residues. The ends lost 5 bases at V and 0 bases at J; junction bases unmatched: 7. The germline V gene has CDR1 SGHAT and CDR2 FQNNGV. In nucleotides, the CDR3 is TGTGCCAGCAGCCCGACAGGGATAAGCTCCTACAATGAGCAGTTCTTC. The encoded protein is CASSPTGISSYNEQFF.

The CDR3 region is CASSASGGMLDTQYF. In DNA form, the CDR3 reads TGTGCCAGCAGCGCAAGCGGGGGGATGCTAGATACGCAGTATTTT. This chain uses TRBV9 with TRBJ2-3; 9 nucleotides line up with TRBD2. The CDR3 runs to 15 residues. V shed 3 bases, J shed 5 bases, and the junction held 7 bases outside the gene matches. CDR1 and CDR2 (germline): SGDLS, YYNGEE.

Note on this clone: Other DNA sequences of this sample code for an identical CDR3. The CDR3 is CAISRLAGVQETQYF. Here the CDR3 DNA reads TGTGCCATCAGTAGATTAGCGGGGGTCCAAGAGACCCAGTACTTC. V usage is TRBV10-3 and J usage is TRBJ2-5, with 9 bases matching TRBD2. Germline V gene lookup returns CDR1 ENHRY and CDR2 SYGVKD. V dropped 5 bases and J dropped 1; count of bases not matched to a gene: 5. This CDR3 has 15 residues.

This clone was seen a handful of times. The rearrangement links TRBV10-3 to TRBJ1-5; 7 bases are shared with TRBD1. The V gene end was trimmed by 7 bases and the J gene end by 7 bases; junction bases not matched to a gene: 10. Per the germline V gene, CDR1 is ENHRY and CDR2 is SYGVKD. CDR3 size: 14 residues. CDR3 sequence: CAITSDRDEQPQHF. In nucleotides, the CDR3 is TGTGCCATCACCTCCGACAGGGACGAGCAGCCCCAGCATTTT.

The V and J genes are TRBV19 and TRBJ2-7; weak D call: TRBD1 (6 bases). Germline lookup yields CDR1 LNHDA and CDR2 SQIVND (reference sequence). Trimming cost V 8 bases and J 2 bases, with 22 bases left between them. The CDR3 has 16 amino acids. In DNA, the CDR3 is TGTGCCAGTCTTACCCCAACAGGGTCTAAAGCCTACGAGCAGTACTTC. As protein: CASLTPTGSKAYEQYF.

The rearrangement uses TRBV18 and TRBJ2-6; D not resolved. The ends were cut back, 3 bases at V and 2 bases at J, with 5 bases in the middle. CDR1 and CDR2 from the germline V gene are KGHSH and LQKENI. The CDR3 covers 14 residues. CDR3 in amino acids: CASSPVAGANVLTF. CDR3 bases: TGTGCCAGCTCACCGGTAGCTGGGGCCAACGTCCTGACTTTC. The whole variable domain, remainder taken from reference TRBV18 and TRBJ2-6, is NAGVMQNPRHLVRRRGQEARLRCSPMKGHSHVYWYRQLPEEGLKFMVYLQKENIIDESGMPKERFSAEFPKEGPSILRIQQVVRGDSAAYFCASSPVAGANVLTFGAGSRLTVL.

V gene TRBV18 combines with J gene TRBJ1-1; 7 bases match TRBD1. V gave up 3 bases and J gave up 4 bases; unmatched junction bases: 5. Germline loops: CDR1 KGHSH, CDR2 LQKENI. There are 14 residues in the CDR3. The CDR3 loop reads CASSPISGGTEAFF. DNA for the CDR3: TGTGCCAGCTCACCTATTTCAGGGGGCACTGAAGCTTTCTTT. Looking up the rest from reference TRBV18 and TRBJ1-1 gives the full variable domain: NAGVMQNPRHLVRRRGQEARLRCSPMKGHSHVYWYRQLPEEGLKFMVYLQKENIIDESGMPKERFSAEFPKEGPSILRIQQVVRGDSAAYFCASSPISGGTEAFFGQGTRLTVV.

This rearrangement joins TRBV5-1 to TRBJ1-6; the match to TRBD1 covers 7 bases. V lost 7 bases and J lost 7; bases outside the gene matches: 14. The CDR3 contains 16 residues. Germline-derived CDR1 and CDR2 are SGHRS and YFSETQ. Written as DNA, the CDR3 is TGCGCCAGCCATTCTGGGGACAGTAACTGGAATTCACCCCTCCACTTT. It translates to CASHSGDSNWNSPLHF.

The rearrangement joins TRBV18 to TRBJ1-2, with a weak D call TRBD1 (5 bases). Germline-derived CDR1 and CDR2 are KGHSH and LQKENI. With 3 bases removed from V and 4 bases from J, the gap between germline ends came to 9 bases. This CDR3 is 13 amino acids long. The CDR3 sequence is CASSPGRGYGYTF. The CDR3 DNA sequence: TGTGCCAGCTCACCTGGTAGGGGCTATGGCTACACCTTC.

The genes are TRBV9 and TRBJ2-5; 8 nucleotides align to TRBD2. The CDR3 spans 15 residues. J lost 10 bases, V lost 3 bases, and 14 bases had no gene match. The germline V gene has CDR1 SGDLS and CDR2 YYNGEE. The CDR3 DNA follows: TGTGCCAGCAGCGCCGGACTAGCTCCCCAAGTGGACCAGTACTTC. Protein product: CASSAGLAPQVDQYF.